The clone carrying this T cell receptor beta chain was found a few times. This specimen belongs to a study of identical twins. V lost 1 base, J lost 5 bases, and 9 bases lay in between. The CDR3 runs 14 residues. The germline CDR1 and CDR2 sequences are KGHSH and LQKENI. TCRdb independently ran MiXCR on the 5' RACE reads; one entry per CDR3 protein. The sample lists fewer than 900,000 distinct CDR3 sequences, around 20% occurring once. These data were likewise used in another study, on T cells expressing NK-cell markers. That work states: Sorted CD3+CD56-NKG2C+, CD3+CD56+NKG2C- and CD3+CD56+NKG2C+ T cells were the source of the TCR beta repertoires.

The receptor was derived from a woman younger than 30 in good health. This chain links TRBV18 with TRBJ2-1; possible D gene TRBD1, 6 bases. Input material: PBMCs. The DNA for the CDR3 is TGTGCCAGCTCACCACTGTCAGGGGACAATGAGCAGTTCTTC. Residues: CASSPLSGDNEQFF.